The 2 T cell receptor beta chains in this list originate from one sample, sequenced in a study of OX40 agonist ivuxolimab in advanced cancers. Sequencing was performed with immunoSEQ multiplex PCR; in TCRdb, only in-frame clones are kept and a portion is missing. This sample carries 9,000 to 10,000 clones, roughly 90% of them seen once, and the ten largest clones take 10% to 15%. Sequenced here: CD4+ or CD8+ T cells sorted from blood, sampled in a trial of the OX40 agonist ivuxolimab. Receptors originate from an adult with an advanced solid tumor such as melanoma, head and neck, liver or kidney cancer.

The table lists this clone with a few counts. The chain links TRBV10-3 to TRBJ2-7, with D possibly matching TRBD2 (6 bases). V was shortened by 4 bases and J by 0 bases, with 10 bases between the two germline ends. This CDR3 comprises 14 residues. Germline V CDR1 and CDR2: ENHRY, SYGVKD. The CDR3 spells CAISGLADSYEQYF. CDR3 nucleotide sequence: TGTGCCATCAGTGGGTTAGCGGACTCCTACGAGCAGTACTTC.

The genes are TRBV5-4 and TRBJ2-7; the match to TRBD2 covers 7 bases. The length of the CDR3 is 14 residues. Looked up from germline, CDR1 is SGHNT and CDR2 is YYREEE (reference sequence). V trimming: 6 bases; J trimming: 1 base; junction bases outside the gene matches: 7. CDR3 sequence: CASTGSGKSYEQYF. The CDR3 DNA follows: TGTGCCAGCACCGGAAGCGGGAAATCCTACGAGCAGTACTTC.